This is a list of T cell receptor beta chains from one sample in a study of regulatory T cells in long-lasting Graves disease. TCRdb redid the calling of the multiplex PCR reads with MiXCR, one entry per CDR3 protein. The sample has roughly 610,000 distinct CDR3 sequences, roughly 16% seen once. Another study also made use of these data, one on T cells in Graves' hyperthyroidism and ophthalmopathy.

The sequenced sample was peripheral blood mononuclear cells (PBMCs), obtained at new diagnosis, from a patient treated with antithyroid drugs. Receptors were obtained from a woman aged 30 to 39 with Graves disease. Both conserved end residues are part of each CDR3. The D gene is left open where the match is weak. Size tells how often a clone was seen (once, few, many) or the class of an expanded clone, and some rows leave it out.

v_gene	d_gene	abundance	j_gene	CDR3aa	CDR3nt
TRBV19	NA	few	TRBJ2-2	CASRVGQDGELFF	TGTGCCAGTAGGGTGGGGCAGGACGGGGAGCTGTTTTTT
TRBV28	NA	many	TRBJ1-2	CASSVGLSTALYGYTF	TGTGCCAGCAGTGTAGGGTTATCGACGGCATTATATGGCTACACCTTC
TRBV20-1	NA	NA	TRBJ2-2	CSARKFGLVDTGELFF	TGCAGTGCTAGGAAGTTTGGCCTAGTCGACACCGGGGAGCTGTTTTTT
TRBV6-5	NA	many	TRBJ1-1	CASSYSRGGTEAFF	TGTGCCAGCAGTTACTCGCGGGGAGGCACTGAAGCTTTCTTT
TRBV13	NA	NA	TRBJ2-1	CASRESGDNEQFF	TGTGCCAGCAGAGAATCCGGGGACAATGAGCAGTTCTTC
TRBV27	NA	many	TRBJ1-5	CASSLSASGDQPQHF	TGTGCCAGCAGCTTATCGGCGTCAGGGGATCAGCCCCAGCATTTT
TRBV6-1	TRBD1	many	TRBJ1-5	CASSRTMTGGVWFDQPQHF	TGTGCCAGCAGTCGCACGATGACAGGGGGCGTTTGGTTTGATCAGCCCCAGCATTTT
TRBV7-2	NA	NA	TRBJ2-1	CASSLFQMRFF	TGTGCCAGCAGCTTGTTCCAGATGCGGTTCTTC
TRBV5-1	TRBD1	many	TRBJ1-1	CASSFGQGRVTEAFF	TGCGCCAGCAGCTTTGGACAGGGGCGGGTCACTGAAGCTTTCTTT
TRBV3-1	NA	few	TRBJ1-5	CASSPDRSNQPQHF	TGTGCCAGCAGCCCAGACAGAAGCAATCAGCCCCAGCATTTT